The T cell receptor beta chain described here comes from a study of T-cell reconstitution after alpha-beta-depleted transplantation in children. The authors prepared the TCRbeta library with unique molecular identifiers. TCRdb processed the PCR reads anew with MiXCR; each CDR3 protein has one entry. The profile shows hundreds of thousands of distinct CDR3 sequences, about an eighth of them singletons. CDR1 is SGHKS, CDR2 YYEKEE, per germline (reference sequence). The CDR3 has 14 amino acids. The ends were cut back, 4 bases at V and 2 bases at J, with 13 bases in the middle. Study-wide results and caveats: The main origin of T-cell counts and diversity one year after transplant was newly produced T cells. Some patients' high day-60 TCRbeta diversity was traced to surviving recipient T cells and thymic progenitors. Roughly two months post-transplant, alpha-beta T cells reportedly originated from several hundred graft clones that had expanded.

This clonotype was counted between two and nine times. The antigen remains unidentified. The origin of this receptor is a girl aged 2-9 years with congenital amegakaryocytic thrombocytopenia, due to receive a stem cell transplant. The chain has TRBV5-5 and TRBJ2-7, with a weak D call TRBD1 (5 bases). Here the sequenced sample was PBMCs, taken before TCRalphabeta/CD19-depleted stem cell transplant. The DNA for the CDR3 is TGTGCCAGCAGCCAACAGGTCCCTCCCTACGAGCAGTACTTC. This gives the protein CASSQQVPPYEQYF.